A selection of T cell receptor beta chains follows, all from one sample in a study of OX40 agonist ivuxolimab in advanced cancers. Assay used: immunoSEQ multiplex PCR; TCRdb lists only in-frame clones, some missing. This table holds about 17,000 clones, more than 75% found once. The sample in question was CD4+ or CD8+ T cells sorted from blood, obtained in a trial of the OX40 agonist ivuxolimab. These receptors were taken from an adult with an advanced solid tumor such as melanoma, head and neck, liver or kidney cancer. Both conserved end residues are part of each CDR3. Fields, in order: CDR3 length, V gene, CDR3 protein.

>12|TRBV14
CASSQGYNEQFF
>17|TRBV5-6
CASSLAGKRTLGETQYF
>16|TRBV9
CASSVDYRVGRDEQYF
>13|TRBV7-8
CASSLEGFQPQHF
>14|TRBV7-9
CASSGWTGITEAFF
>15|TRBV7-2
CASRLLAGDDNEQFF
>15|TRBV2
CASSLDSRPTDTQYF
>15|TRBV7-9
CASSPNGQGRDTQYF
>14|TRBV4-1
CASSQDSPRDEQYF
>16|TRBV9
CASSPFQTEANYGYTF
>14|TRBV19
CASSNHVTPYEQYF
>14|TRBV5-6
CASSLVGQSYEQYF
>15|TRBV11-2
CASSTRDRGSYEQYF
>16|TRBV11-3
CASSLKGWGGNQPQHF
>15|TRBV28
CASSADGSTNEKLFF
>14|TRBV27
CASSQTGSRETQYF
>14|TRBV7-9
CASSSPGDSYEQYF
>15|TRBV19
CASSIELAGAYEQYF
>17|TRBV5-1
CASSFHQNSVTNEKLFF
>14|TRBV28
CASSFLAGTDTQYF
>11|TRBV5-4
CASSLLGGYTF
>15|TRBV7-9
CASSSTGGSYNEQFF
>11|TRBV20-1
CSLKEENTIYF
>14|TRBV6-5
CASSKGQINYGYTF
>15|TRBV6-6
CASSYEAPSYNEQFF
>18|TRBV11-2
CASSLGFSVSGDPYEQYF
>15|TRBV7-9
CASSPRTGTQETQYF
>15|TRBV10-2
CASKFGQGEADTQYF
>12|TRBV6-6
CASSLPYNEQFF